Below are 25 T cell receptor beta chains sequenced from a single sample in a study of beta chain features in type 1 diabetes. Regarding the study as a whole: For Type 1 diabetes patients, all four CD4+ subsets carried TCRB CDR3s that were moderately but significantly shorter.

Their antigens remain unidentified. Sequenced material consisted of expressed TCRB transcripts (all of the isolated RNA was reverse transcribed). Repertoires were generated with immunoSEQ multiplex PCR, while TCRdb's copy carries only in-frame clones and drops some. The sample includes about 340,000 clones, roughly 13% of them seen just once. The sample taken for sequencing was naive CD4+ T cells from blood. The receptors stem from a woman aged 18 to 35 with type 1 diabetes.

This clone was seen a handful of times. The chain recombines TRBV28 with TRBJ2-7, with 15 bases lining up with TRBD2. CDR1 is MDHEN, CDR2 SYDVKM, per germline. Germline trimming cut 5 bases from V and 9 bases from J; bases unmatched to any gene: 8. The CDR3 extends over 15 amino acids. As DNA, the CDR3 is TGTGCCAGCAGTCCTGGACTAGCGGGAGGGCCTGGGCAGTACTTC. Translation: CASSPGLAGGPGQYF.

A few counts support this clone. This rearrangement joins TRBV29-1 to TRBJ2-1; the D is unclear. V lost 3 bases and J lost 2, with 5 bases in between. Germline values: CDR1 SQVTM, CDR2 ANQGSEA. CDR3 length equals 12 residues. Written as DNA, the CDR3 is TGCAGCGTTGACCTAGCCTACAATGAGCAGTTCTTC. Protein: CSVDLAYNEQFF.

This clone turned up a few times. The rearrangement uses TRBV30 and TRBJ2-2; possible D gene TRBD1, 5 bases. The germline V gene has CDR1 GTSNPN and CDR2 SVGIG (reference sequence). The CDR3 loop spans 14 amino acids. Trimming pared 1 base from V and 6 bases from J, leaving 12 bases between. The CDR3 DNA reads TGTGCCTGGAGTGGACAGCCCGTTGCCGGGGAGCTGTTTTTT. It translates to CAWSGQPVAGELFF.

This clone has more than one count but fewer than ten. Different DNA sequences within this sample yield the same CDR3. The rearrangement links TRBV18 to TRBJ2-7; D unclear. The CDR3 sequence is 14 residues long. Germline loops: CDR1 KGHSH, CDR2 LQKENI. Trimming removed 3 bases at V and 1 base at J, with 10 bases between. The CDR3: CASSPPVGSYEQYF. The CDR3 DNA is TGTGCCAGCTCACCCCCTGTCGGGTCCTACGAGCAGTACTTC.

The genes are TRBV7-9 and TRBJ2-1; 10 bases line up with TRBD2. The CDR3 has 16 residues. CDR1 and CDR2 (germline): SEHNR, FQNEAQ (reference sequence). J was trimmed by 8 bases and V by 4 bases; bases with no gene match: 11. DNA for the CDR3: TGTGCCAGCAGCTACCGAGCGGGAGGGCCCGACCATGAGCAGTTCTTC. It yields the protein CASSYRAGGPDHEQFF.

This clone was detected only a few times. The chain has TRBV6-1 and TRBJ2-1; possible D gene TRBD2, 5 bases. The germline V gene has CDR1 MNHNS and CDR2 SASEGT. The CDR3 has 15 residues. The V and J ends lost 7 bases and 6 bases respectively, with 19 bases between them. CDR3 DNA sequence: TGTGCCAGCACAACGGAGAGGGCAAGAACCAATGAGCAGTTCTTC. Its protein is CASTTERARTNEQFF.

The chain is built from TRBV4-3 and TRBJ1-2; perhaps TRBD1 as D (5 bases). CDR1 and CDR2 (germline): LGHNA, YSLEER. The CDR3 length is 15 residues. The V and J ends lost 0 bases and 4 bases respectively, with 12 bases between them. CDR3 sequence (DNA): TGCGCCAGCAGCCAAGAAGGGCAGGGTGGCTATGGCTACACCTTC. Translating gives CASSQEGQGGYGYTF.

The chain is built from TRBV21-1 and TRBJ2-1; the table's TRBD1 call for D was not verified on the DNA. TRBV21-1 is designated a pseudogene. The CDR3 has 17 amino acids. CDR3: CASSNRCSRKNLNEQFF. The CDR3 DNA follows: TGTGCCAGCAGCAACCGATGCTCCAGAAAAAACCTCAATGAGCAGTTCTTC.

Only a few counts were recorded for this clone. The sample has other DNA sequences that encode this CDR3 too. The chain has TRBV30 and TRBJ1-2; 10 bases line up with TRBD1. CDR1 GTSNPN and CDR2 SVGIG come from the germline V gene (reference sequence). V trimming: 2 bases; J trimming: 4 bases; junction bases outside the gene matches: 4. This CDR3 contains 14 residues. CDR3 protein: CAWSLGTGVYGYTF. The DNA of the CDR3 is TGTGCCTGGAGTCTGGGGACAGGGGTCTATGGCTACACCTTC.

The chain joins TRBV7-2 to TRBJ2-2; D call uncertain. V lost 1 base to trimming and J lost 7 bases, with 10 bases between them. This CDR3 has 14 amino acids. From germline, CDR1 is SGHTA and CDR2 FQGNSA. CDR3 protein: CASSLGPTSGELFF. CDR3 DNA sequence: TGTGCCAGCAGCTTAGGCCCGACAAGCGGGGAGCTGTTTTTT.

V and J are TRBV7-9 and TRBJ1-2, with 7 bases lining up with TRBD1. The CDR3 extends over 14 amino acids. CDR1 is SEHNR, CDR2 FQNEAQ, per germline (reference sequence). The V gene end was trimmed by 5 bases and the J gene end by 6 bases; junction bases not matched to a gene: 9. CDR3 sequence reads: CASSPRGVPNGYTF. CDR3 nucleotides: TGTGCCAGCAGCCCCAGGGGGGTCCCTAATGGCTACACCTTC.

V gene TRBV5-1 combines with J gene TRBJ2-1; 9 bases are a match to TRBD2. V trimming: 4 bases; J trimming: 7 bases; junction bases outside the gene matches: 12. Per the germline V gene, CDR1 is SGHRS and CDR2 is YFSETQ. The CDR3 spans 16 residues. The CDR3 is CASSKAGGTLGNEQFF. The CDR3 nucleotides are TGCGCCAGCAGCAAAGCGGGAGGTACCCTCGGGAATGAGCAGTTCTTC.

The chain has TRBV6-1 and TRBJ2-7; no reliable D call. V dropped 3 bases and J dropped 2 bases, with 20 bases sitting between them. Looked up from germline, CDR1 is MNHNS and CDR2 is SASEGT. The CDR3 is 17 residues long. The CDR3 reads CASSDGARPLSAYEQYF. The CDR3 DNA sequence: TGTGCCAGCAGTGACGGAGCGAGACCCCTATCTGCCTACGAGCAGTACTTC.

The genes are TRBV11-2 and TRBJ2-7; 9 bases agree with TRBD1. The germline gives CDR1 SGHAT, CDR2 FQNNGV. The CDR3 loop spans 15 amino acids. Trimming removed 3 bases from V and 3 bases from J; junction bases left unmatched: 6. The CDR3 region is CASSLKQGAYYEQYV. The CDR3 nucleotides are TGTGCCAGCAGCTTGAAACAGGGGGCGTACTACGAGCAGTACGTC.

V is TRBV11-2 and J is TRBJ2-5, with a weak D call TRBD2 (6 bases). Per germline, CDR1 SGHAT and CDR2 FQNNGV. Trimming took 0 bases from V and 4 from J, leaving 15 bases between them. This CDR3 has 16 residues. The CDR3 spells CASSLDVGVGGETQYF. CDR3 bases: TGTGCCAGCAGCTTAGATGTGGGGGTCGGGGGAGAGACCCAGTACTTC.

V usage is TRBV6-6 and J usage is TRBJ2-7; perhaps TRBD1 as D (6 bases). Germline-derived CDR1 and CDR2 are MNHNY and SVGAGI (reference sequence). V was cut by 5 bases and J by 1 base, with 9 bases left in between. The CDR3 is 13 amino acids. For the CDR3, the DNA is TGTGCCAGCAGTACGGACAGATCCTACGAGCAGTACGTC. It yields the protein CASSTDRSYEQYV.

This clone was detected a few times. The gene calls are TRBV30 and TRBJ1-2; 9 bases align to TRBD1. CDR1 and CDR2 from the germline V gene are GTSNPN and SVGIG (reference sequence). The CDR3 extends over 17 amino acids. Trimming at V came to 4 bases and at J to 2 bases, leaving 14 bases not matched to a gene. DNA for the CDR3: TGTGCCTGGACCCTAGGGACAGGGAAGCCCCTGAACTATGGCTACACCTTC. Translation gives CAWTLGTGKPLNYGYTF.

The rearrangement joins TRBV11-2 to TRBJ2-2; D remains ambiguous. Germline V gene data show CDR1 as SGHAT and CDR2 as FQNNGV. V lost 3 bases and J 9 bases, leaving 5 bases between the germline ends. The CDR3 covers 11 residues. As DNA, the CDR3 is TGTGCCAGCAGCTTTGGCCGGGAGCTGTTTTTT. This gives the protein CASSFGRELFF.

This clone was seen more than once but under ten times. The chain has TRBV7-2 and TRBJ2-1; TRBD2 aligns across 13 bases. The germline V gene encodes CDR1 SGHTA and CDR2 FQGNSA. CDR3 length: 14 residues. V lost 6 bases to trimming and J lost 8 bases; unmatched junction nucleotides: 4. CDR3 region: CASRFGLAGDEQFF. In DNA form, the CDR3 reads TGTGCCAGCAGATTTGGACTAGCGGGGGATGAGCAGTTCTTC.

This chain connects TRBV5-6 to TRBJ2-7, with D possibly being TRBD1 (8 bases). In germline, CDR1 is SGHDT, CDR2 YYEEEE. This CDR3 contains 15 residues. With 2 bases removed from V and 5 bases from J, the gap between germline ends came to 17 bases. The DNA for the CDR3 is TGTGCCAGCAGCTTCTATGACAGGGGAGGGGACGAGCAGTACTTC. Its translation is CASSFYDRGGDEQYF.

The chain links TRBV5-1 to TRBJ1-3; TRBD1 agrees at 10 bases. Trimming at V came to 4 bases and at J to 9 bases, leaving 4 bases not matched to a gene. The germline CDR1 and CDR2 sequences are SGHRS and YFSETQ. The CDR3 spans 13 residues. CDR3 sequence: CASSGTGDVTIYF. The CDR3 nucleotides are TGCGCCAGCAGCGGGACAGGGGACGTCACCATATATTTT.

This clone came up a few times. CDR3 coding DNA: TGTGCCAGCAGCCCAGGGTTTCGGGAGACCCAGTACTTC. Translation gives CASSPGFRETQYF. The chain couples TRBV11-2 to TRBJ2-5, with a possible D match to TRBD1 (5 bases). V was pared by 5 bases and J by 5 bases, with 12 bases between. Germline assignment: CDR1 SGHAT and CDR2 FQNNGV. The length of the CDR3 is 13 residues.

This chain connects TRBV30 to TRBJ1-1; 7 positions agree with TRBD1. J lost 12 bases, V lost 2 bases, and 6 bases had no gene match. The CDR3 has 11 amino acids. The germline V gene encodes CDR1 GTSNPN and CDR2 SVGIG (reference sequence). The CDR3 here is CAWSPTGATFF. CDR3 coding DNA: TGTGCCTGGAGTCCAACAGGGGCAACTTTCTTT.

Only a few counts were recorded for this clone. This chain joins TRBV11-2 and TRBJ2-2, with D unclear. V was trimmed by 1 base and J by 1 base, leaving 7 bases between them. The CDR3 is 15 residues long. From germline, CDR1 is SGHAT and CDR2 FQNNGV. The CDR3 DNA reads as TGTGCCAGCAGCTTAGTTCCGGGGAACACCGGGGAGCTGTTTTTT. Its protein is CASSLVPGNTGELFF.

This clone was detected a few times. The chain has TRBV5-1 and TRBJ2-7; TRBD1 is a possible D gene (6 bases). The CDR3 contains 14 residues. V lost 4 bases, J lost 5 bases, and 16 bases lay in between. Germline V gene lookup returns CDR1 SGHRS and CDR2 YFSETQ. The DNA for the CDR3 is TGCGCCAGCAGCCTTACAGGGTATAGCAACGAGCAGTACTTC. Protein sequence: CASSLTGYSNEQYF.